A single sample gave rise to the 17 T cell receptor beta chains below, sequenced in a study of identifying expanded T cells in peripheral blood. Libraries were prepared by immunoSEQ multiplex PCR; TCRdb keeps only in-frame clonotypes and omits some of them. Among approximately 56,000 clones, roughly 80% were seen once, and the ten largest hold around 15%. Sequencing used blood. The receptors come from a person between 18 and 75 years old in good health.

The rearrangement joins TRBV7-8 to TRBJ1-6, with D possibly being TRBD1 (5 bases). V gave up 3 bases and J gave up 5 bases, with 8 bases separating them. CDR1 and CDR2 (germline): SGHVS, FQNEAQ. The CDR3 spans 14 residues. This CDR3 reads CASSLGPNNSPLHF. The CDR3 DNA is TGTGCCAGCAGCTTGGGACCGAATAATTCACCCCTCCACTTT.

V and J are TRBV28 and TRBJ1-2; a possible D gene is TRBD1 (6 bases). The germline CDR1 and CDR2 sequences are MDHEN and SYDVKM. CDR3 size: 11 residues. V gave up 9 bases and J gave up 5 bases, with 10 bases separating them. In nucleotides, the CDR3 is TGTGCCAGTCAGGGGAGGTATGGCTACACCTTC. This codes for CASQGRYGYTF.

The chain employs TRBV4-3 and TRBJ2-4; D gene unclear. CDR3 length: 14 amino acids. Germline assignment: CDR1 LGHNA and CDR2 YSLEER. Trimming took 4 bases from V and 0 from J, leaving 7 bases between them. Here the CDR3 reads CASSPRLAKNIQYF. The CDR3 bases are TGCGCCAGCAGCCCCCGGTTAGCCAAAAACATTCAGTACTTC.

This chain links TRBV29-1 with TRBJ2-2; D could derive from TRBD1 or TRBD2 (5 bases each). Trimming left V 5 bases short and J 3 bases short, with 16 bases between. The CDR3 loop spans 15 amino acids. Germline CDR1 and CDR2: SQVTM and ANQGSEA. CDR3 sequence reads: CSVRGRGADTGELFF. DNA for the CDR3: TGCAGCGTTCGAGGAAGGGGAGCGGACACCGGGGAGCTGTTTTTT.

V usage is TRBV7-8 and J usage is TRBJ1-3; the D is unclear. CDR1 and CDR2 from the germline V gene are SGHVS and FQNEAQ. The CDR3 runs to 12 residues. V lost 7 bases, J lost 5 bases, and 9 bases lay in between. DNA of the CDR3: TGTGCCAGCACGGACCAGAGAAACACCATATATTTT. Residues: CASTDQRNTIYF.

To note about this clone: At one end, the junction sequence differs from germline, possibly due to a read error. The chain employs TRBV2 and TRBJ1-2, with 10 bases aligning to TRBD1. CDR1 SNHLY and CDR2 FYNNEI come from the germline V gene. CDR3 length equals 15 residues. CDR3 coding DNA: TGTGCCAGCAGGGAAGACAGGGGGCGAAACTATGGCTACACCTTC. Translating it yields CASREDRGRNYGYTF.

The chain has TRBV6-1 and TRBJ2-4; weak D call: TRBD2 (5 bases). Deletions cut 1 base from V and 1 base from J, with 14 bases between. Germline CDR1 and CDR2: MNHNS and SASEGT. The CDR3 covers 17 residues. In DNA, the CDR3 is TGTGCCAGCAGTGAAGGCGGGCGGGTTGGCGCCAAAAACATTCAGTACTTC. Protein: CASSEGGRVGAKNIQYF.

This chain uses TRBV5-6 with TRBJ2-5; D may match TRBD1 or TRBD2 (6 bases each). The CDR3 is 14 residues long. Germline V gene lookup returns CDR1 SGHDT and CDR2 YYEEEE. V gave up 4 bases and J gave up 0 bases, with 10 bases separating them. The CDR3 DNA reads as TGTGCCAGCAGCGGCGGGACATACCAAGAGACCCAGTACTTC. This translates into CASSGGTYQETQYF.

CDR3 loop: CASGAGWNEQFF. For the CDR3, the DNA is TGTGCTAGTGGGGCCGGGTGGAATGAGCAGTTCTTC. The rearrangement uses TRBV12-5 and TRBJ2-1; D remains ambiguous. This CDR3 region has 12 residues. Trimming removed 6 bases at V and 7 bases at J, with 10 bases between. Germline CDR1 is LGHNT and CDR2 is FRNRAP.

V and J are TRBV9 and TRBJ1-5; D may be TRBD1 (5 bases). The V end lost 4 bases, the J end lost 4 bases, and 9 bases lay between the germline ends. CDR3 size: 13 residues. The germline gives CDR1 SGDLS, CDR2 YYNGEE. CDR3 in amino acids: CASSHSGNQPQHF. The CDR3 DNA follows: TGTGCCAGCAGCCATTCAGGGAATCAGCCCCAGCATTTT.

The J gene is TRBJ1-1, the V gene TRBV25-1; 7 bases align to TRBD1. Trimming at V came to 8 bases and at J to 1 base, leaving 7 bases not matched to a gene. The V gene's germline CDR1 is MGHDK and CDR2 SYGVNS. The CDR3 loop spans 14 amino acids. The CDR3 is CASRPDRPNTEAFF. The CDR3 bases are TGTGCCAGCCGTCCGGACAGGCCGAACACTGAAGCTTTCTTT.

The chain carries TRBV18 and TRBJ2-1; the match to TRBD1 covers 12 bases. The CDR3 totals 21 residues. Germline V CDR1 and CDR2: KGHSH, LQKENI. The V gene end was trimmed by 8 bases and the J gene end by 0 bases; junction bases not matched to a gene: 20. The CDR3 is CASPSGTGGLIAGNSYNEQFF. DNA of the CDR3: TGTGCCAGCCCCTCGGGGACAGGGGGCTTGATAGCGGGAAACTCCTACAATGAGCAGTTCTTC. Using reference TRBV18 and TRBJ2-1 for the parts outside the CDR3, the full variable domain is NAGVMQNPRHLVRRRGQEARLRCSPMKGHSHVYWYRQLPEEGLKFMVYLQKENIIDESGMPKERFSAEFPKEGPSILRIQQVVRGDSAAYFCASPSGTGGLIAGNSYNEQFFGPGTRLTVL.

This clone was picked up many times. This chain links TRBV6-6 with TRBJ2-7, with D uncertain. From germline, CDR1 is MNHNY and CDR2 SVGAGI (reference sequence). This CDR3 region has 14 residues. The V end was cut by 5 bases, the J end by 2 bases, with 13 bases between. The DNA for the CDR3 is TGTGCCAGCAGTACCCCCGGGCTCCCCTACGAGCAGTACTTC. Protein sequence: CASSTPGLPYEQYF.

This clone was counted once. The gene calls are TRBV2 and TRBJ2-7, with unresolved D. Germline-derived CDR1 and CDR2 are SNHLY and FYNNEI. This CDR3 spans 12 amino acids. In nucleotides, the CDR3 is TGTGCCAGCCTTGACATCTCCTACGAGCAGTGCGTC. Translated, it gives CASLDISYEQCV.

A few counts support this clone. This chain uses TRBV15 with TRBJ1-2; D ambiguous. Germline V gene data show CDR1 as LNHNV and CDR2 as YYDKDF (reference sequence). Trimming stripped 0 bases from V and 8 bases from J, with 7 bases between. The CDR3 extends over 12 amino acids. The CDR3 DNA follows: TGTGCCACCAGCAGAGATGGGCGCGGCTACACCTTC. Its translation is CATSRDGRGYTF. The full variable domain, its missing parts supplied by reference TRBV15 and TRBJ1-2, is DAMVIQNPRYQVTQFGKPVTLSCSQTLNHNVMYWYQQKSSQAPKLLFHYYDKDFNNEADTPDNFQSRRPNTSFCFLDIRSPGLGDTAMYLCATSRDGRGYTFGSGTRLTVV.

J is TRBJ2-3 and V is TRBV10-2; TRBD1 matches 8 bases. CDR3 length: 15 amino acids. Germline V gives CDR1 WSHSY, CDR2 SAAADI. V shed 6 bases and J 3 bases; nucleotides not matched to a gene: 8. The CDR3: CASRRDRYSTDTQYF. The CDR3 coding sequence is TGCGCCAGCAGGAGGGACAGGTATTCAACAGATACGCAGTATTTT.

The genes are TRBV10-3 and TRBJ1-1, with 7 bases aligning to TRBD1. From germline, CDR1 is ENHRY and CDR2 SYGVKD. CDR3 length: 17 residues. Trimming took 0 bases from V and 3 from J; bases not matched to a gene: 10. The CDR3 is CAISESGGGRPYTEAFF. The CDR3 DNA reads TGTGCCATCAGTGAGTCAGGAGGGGGCCGACCATACACTGAAGCTTTCTTT.